The clone carrying this T cell receptor beta chain was found a few times. Its antigen is currently unknown. The sample is drawn from a study of cytotoxic CD8 clonotypes in ibrutinib-treated CLL. At the level of the study: Investigators reported roughly 25 partial and 2 complete responses; after median about 74 months, roughly 14 patients remained remitted and some 12 progressed.

Study-wide results and caveats: The clonality rise at ibrutinib response reflected private clonotype expansion. At progression, clonality fell back toward baseline after rising at ibrutinib response.

The CDR3 is made up of 14 amino acids. Trimming took 4 bases from V and 5 from J, leaving 14 bases between them. Per the germline V gene, CDR1 is PRHDT and CDR2 is FYEKMQ (reference sequence). TCRdb's table, derived via immunoSEQ multiplex PCR, lists solely in-frame clones and lacks some. This table has approximately 350,000 clones, about 61% appearing once. V usage is TRBV13 and J usage is TRBJ1-1; maybe TRBD1 (6 bases). This sample comprised PBMCs, obtained after 36 months of ibrutinib treatment. The source is a human donor with chronic lymphocytic leukemia. The CDR3, as DNA: TGTGCCAGCAGCTCACTCACAGGGAATACTGAAGCTTTCTTT. This gives the protein CASSSLTGNTEAFF.